The clone carrying this T cell receptor (beta chain) was observed a handful of times. Its cognate antigen is unknown. The sample comes from a study of yellow fever vaccine responses in identical twins. Each CDR3 protein is one row after TCRdb ran MiXCR on the RT-PCR reads. The table records some 20,000 distinct CDR3 sequences, nearly 70% of them present only once. Broader study findings: After vaccination, twins' T cell response reportedly seemed partly convergent, partly personalized.

The CDR3 covers 15 residues. CDR1 MDHEN and CDR2 SYDVKM come from the germline V gene. V was pared by 7 bases and J by 7 bases, with 11 bases of the junction left unmatched. This sequence joins TRBV28 and TRBJ1-5; 9 bases are shared with TRBD1. The sequence came from a woman younger than 35 who received the yellow fever vaccine. Sequencing used T cells from blood (PBMCs), unsorted or a sorted subset (not recorded which), obtained before or after yellow fever vaccination (not recorded which). The CDR3 protein is CASILRDRVLQPQHF. In DNA form, the CDR3 reads TGTGCCAGCATCCTCCGGGACAGGGTCCTACAGCCCCAGCATTTT.